The entry that follows covers one T cell receptor beta chain sequence. Its antigen is still unknown. The sample is drawn from a study of Ad26.COV2.S vaccination and SARS-CoV-2 variants. Study summary: Ad26.COV2.S shots went into the muscle once or twice, 56 days apart.

As for treatment: 15 to 20 received Ad26.COV2.S at low or high dose, single or two shots; 5 received placebo; per-sample allocation not given. Specimens were obtained on day 63 following the first vaccine or placebo injection. Overall study results and limits: Whether participants received vaccine or placebo, their non-spike TCR breadth was similar.

Profiled with immunoSEQ multiplex PCR; TCRdb holds only in-frame clones, not every one. The sample has about 350,000 clones, about 88% seen once. This specimen was peripheral blood, taken in a trial of Ad26.COV2.S vaccine versus placebo. This TCR derives from a person aged 18 to 65 who received the Ad26.COV2.S COVID-19 vaccine or a placebo.

CDR3 DNA sequence: TGTGCCAGCAGACCAACAGGCCTAGCCAAAAACATTCAGTACTTC. This codes for CASRPTGLAKNIQYF. The rearrangement joins TRBV28 to TRBJ2-4, with D possibly matching TRBD1 (5 bases). The CDR3 extends over 15 amino acids. V was trimmed by 6 bases and J by 0 bases, leaving 12 bases between them. Germline V gene data show CDR1 as MDHEN and CDR2 as SYDVKM.